What follows is one T cell receptor (beta chain) and its context. Its antigen is unknown. Each sorted subset replicate got 200 ng genomic DNA, tens of thousands of genomes. Profiled with immunoSEQ multiplex PCR; TCRdb holds only in-frame clones, not every one. The data contain roughly 2,000,000 clones, 80% to 95% of them singletons. CDR3 length equals 13 residues. V shed 2 bases and J shed 8 bases, with 10 bases lying between them. CDR1 and CDR2 from the germline V gene are SGHTA and FQGTGA. Only CD45RO-negative cells positively selected for CCR7 counted as naive CD8 cells, so terminally differentiated effector memory CD45RA+ cells were excluded. The data stem from a study of shared clonotypes between healthy human individuals. Study-wide context: CD4 naive and memory got three plates each, CD8 naive two, CD8 memory one.

Broader study findings: Some naive CD4 clonotypes, around 4.7%, turned up in common across several donors.

The material sequenced was naive CD8+ T cells from PBMCs. This TCR came from a man aged 18 to 30 in good health. Some clones in this sample may be carry-over from other donors' samples. The chain has TRBV7-3 and TRBJ2-1, with D unresolved. The DNA of the CDR3 is TGTGCCAGCAGCTTACGTAGTGTACATGAGCAGTTCTTC. It codes for CASSLRSVHEQFF.